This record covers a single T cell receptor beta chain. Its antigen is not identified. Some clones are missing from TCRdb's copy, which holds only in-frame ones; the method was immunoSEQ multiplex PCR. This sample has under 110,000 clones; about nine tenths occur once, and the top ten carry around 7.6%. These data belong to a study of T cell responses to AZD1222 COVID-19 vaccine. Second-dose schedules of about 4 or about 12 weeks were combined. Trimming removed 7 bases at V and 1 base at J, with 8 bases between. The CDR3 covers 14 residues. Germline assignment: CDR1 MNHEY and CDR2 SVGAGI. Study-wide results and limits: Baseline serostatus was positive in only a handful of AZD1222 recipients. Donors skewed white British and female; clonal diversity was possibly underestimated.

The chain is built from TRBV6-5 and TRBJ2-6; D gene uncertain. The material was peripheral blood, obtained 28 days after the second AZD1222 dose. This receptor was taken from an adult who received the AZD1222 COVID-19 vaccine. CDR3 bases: TGTGCCAGCATCCGGTTGTCTGGGGCCAACGTCCTGACTTTC. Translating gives CASIRLSGANVLTF.